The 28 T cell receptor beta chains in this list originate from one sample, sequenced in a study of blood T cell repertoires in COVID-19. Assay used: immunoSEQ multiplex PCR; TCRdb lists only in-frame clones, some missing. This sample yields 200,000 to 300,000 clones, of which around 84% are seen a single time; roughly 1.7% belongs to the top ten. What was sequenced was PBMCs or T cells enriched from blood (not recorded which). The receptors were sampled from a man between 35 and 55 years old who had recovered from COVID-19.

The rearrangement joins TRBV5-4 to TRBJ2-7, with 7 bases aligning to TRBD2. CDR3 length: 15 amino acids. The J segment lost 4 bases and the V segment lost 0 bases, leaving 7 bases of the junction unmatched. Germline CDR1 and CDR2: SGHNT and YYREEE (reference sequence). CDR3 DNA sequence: TGTGCCAGCAGCTTGGGGGGCGGGGGACCGTACGAGCAGTACTTC. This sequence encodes CASSLGGGGPYEQYF. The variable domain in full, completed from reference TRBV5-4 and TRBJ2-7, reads ETGVTQSPTHLIKTRGQQVTLRCSSQSGHNTVSWYQQALGQGPQFIFQYYREEENGRGNFPPRFSGLQFPNYSSELNVNALELDDSALYLCASSLGGGGPYEQYFGPGTRLTVT.

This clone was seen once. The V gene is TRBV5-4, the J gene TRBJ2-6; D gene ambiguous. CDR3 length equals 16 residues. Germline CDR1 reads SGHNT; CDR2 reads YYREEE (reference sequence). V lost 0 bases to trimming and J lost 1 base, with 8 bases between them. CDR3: CASSLAWASGANVLTF. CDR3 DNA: TGTGCCAGCAGCTTGGCCTGGGCTTCTGGGGCCAACGTCCTGACTTTC. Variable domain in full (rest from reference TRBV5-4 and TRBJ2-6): ETGVTQSPTHLIKTRGQQVTLRCSSQSGHNTVSWYQQALGQGPQFIFQYYREEENGRGNFPPRFSGLQFPNYSSELNVNALELDDSALYLCASSLAWASGANVLTFGAGSRLTVL.

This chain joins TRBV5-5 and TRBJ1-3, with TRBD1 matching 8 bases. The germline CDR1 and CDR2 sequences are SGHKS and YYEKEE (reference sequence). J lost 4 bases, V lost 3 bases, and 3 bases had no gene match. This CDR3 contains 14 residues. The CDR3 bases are TGTGCCAGCAGCTGGGGGACAGGCGGAAACACCATATATTTT. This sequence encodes CASSWGTGGNTIYF.

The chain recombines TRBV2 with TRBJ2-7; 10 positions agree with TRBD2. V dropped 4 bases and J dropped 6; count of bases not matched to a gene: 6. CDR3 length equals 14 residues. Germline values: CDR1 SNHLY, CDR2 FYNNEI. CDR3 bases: TGTGCCAGCAGTGTGGCTAGCGGGAGTACCGAGCAGTACTTC. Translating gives CASSVASGSTEQYF.

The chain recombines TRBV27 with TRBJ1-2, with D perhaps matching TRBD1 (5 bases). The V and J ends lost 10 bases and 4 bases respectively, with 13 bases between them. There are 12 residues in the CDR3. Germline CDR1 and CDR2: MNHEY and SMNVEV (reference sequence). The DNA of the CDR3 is TGTGCCACTTTGATCCAGGGCTATGGCTACACCTTC. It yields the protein CATLIQGYGYTF.

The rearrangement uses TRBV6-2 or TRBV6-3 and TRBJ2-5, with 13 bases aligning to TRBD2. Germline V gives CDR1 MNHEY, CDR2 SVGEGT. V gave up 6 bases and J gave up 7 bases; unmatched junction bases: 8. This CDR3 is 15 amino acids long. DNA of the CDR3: TGTGCCAGCAGCCCCGGACTAGCGGGAGTGGTGACCCAGTACTTC. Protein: CASSPGLAGVVTQYF.

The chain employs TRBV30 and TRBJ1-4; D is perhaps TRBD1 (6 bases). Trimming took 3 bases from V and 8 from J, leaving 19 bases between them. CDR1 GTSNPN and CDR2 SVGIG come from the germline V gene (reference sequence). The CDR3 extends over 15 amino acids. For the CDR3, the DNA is TGTGCCTGGAGCGGGGCGACGAGAAGGGGGGAAAAACTGTTTTTT. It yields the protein CAWSGATRRGEKLFF.

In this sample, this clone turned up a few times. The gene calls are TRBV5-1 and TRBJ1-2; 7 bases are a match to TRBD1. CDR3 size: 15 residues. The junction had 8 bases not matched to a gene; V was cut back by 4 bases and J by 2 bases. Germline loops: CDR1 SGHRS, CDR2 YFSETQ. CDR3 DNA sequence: TGCGCCAGCAGCCCCGGGACAGTGGAGAACTATGGCTACACCTTC. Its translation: CASSPGTVENYGYTF. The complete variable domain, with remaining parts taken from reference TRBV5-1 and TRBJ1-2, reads KAGVTQTPRYLIKTRGQQVTLSCSPISGHRSVSWYQQTPGQGLQFLFEYFSETQRNKGNFPGRFSGRQFSNSRSEMNVSTLELGDSALYLCASSPGTVENYGYTFGSGTRLTVV.

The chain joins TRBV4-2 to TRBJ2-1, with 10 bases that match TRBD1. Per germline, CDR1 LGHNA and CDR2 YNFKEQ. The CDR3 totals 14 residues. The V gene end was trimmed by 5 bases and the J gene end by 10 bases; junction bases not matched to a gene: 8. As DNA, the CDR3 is TGTGCCAGCAGCGACCGGGACAGGGGATACGAGCAGTTCTTC. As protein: CASSDRDRGYEQFF.

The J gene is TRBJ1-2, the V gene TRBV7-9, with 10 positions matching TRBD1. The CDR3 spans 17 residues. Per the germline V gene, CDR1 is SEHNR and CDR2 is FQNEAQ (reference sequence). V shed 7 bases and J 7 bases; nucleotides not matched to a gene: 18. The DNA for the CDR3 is TGTGCCAGCAATGAGTTACGAGTGTTGGGACAGGGGTCTGGCTACACCTTC. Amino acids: CASNELRVLGQGSGYTF. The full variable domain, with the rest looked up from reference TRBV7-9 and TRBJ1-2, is DTGVSQNPRHKITKRGQNVTFRCDPISEHNRLYWYRQTLGQGPEFLTYFQNEAQLEKSRLLSDRFSAERPKGSFSTLEIQRTEQGDSAMYLCASNELRVLGQGSGYTFGSGTRLTVV.

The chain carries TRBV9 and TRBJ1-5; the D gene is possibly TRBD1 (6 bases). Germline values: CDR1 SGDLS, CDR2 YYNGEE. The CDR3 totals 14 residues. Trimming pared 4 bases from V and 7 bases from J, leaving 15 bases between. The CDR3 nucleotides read TGTGCCAGCAGCCCCCACGGGCAGGGGCAGCCCCAGCATTTT. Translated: CASSPHGQGQPQHF.

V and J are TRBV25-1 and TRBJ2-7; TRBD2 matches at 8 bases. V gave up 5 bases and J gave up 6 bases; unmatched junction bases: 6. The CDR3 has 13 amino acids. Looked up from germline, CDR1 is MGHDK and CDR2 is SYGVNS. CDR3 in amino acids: CASSNRGRPEQYF. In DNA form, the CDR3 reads TGTGCCAGCAGTAATCGCGGGAGGCCCGAGCAGTACTTC.

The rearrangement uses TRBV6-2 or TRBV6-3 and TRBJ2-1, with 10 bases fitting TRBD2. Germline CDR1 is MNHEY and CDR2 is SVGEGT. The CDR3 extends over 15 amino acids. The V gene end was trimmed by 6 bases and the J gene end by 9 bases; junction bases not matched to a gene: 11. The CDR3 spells CASSLAGAGRGEQFF. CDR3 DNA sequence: TGTGCCAGCAGCCTAGCGGGGGCCGGCCGCGGTGAGCAGTTCTTC.

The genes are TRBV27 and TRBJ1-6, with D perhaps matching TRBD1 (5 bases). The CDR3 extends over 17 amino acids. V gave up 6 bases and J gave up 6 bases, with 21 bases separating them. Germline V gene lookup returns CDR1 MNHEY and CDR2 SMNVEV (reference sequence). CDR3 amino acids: CASSPRSGLSGNSPLHF. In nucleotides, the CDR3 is TGTGCCAGCAGCCCCCGATCGGGACTTTCCGGTAATTCACCCCTCCACTTT.

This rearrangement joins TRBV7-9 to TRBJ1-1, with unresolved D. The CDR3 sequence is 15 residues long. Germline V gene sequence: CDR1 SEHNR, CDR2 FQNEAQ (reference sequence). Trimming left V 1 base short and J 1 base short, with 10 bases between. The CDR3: CASSLVSGPNTEAFF. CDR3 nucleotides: TGTGCCAGCAGCTTAGTATCTGGGCCGAACACTGAAGCTTTCTTT.

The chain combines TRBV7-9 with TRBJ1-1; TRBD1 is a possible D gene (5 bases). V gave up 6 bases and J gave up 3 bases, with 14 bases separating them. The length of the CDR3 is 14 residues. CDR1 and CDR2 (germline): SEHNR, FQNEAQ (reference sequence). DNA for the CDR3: TGTGCCAGCAGTCCCTTACGGGGGGACACTGAAGCTTTCTTT. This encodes CASSPLRGDTEAFF.

The CDR3 region has the DNA TGTGCCACCAGCAGGTTACCGGGACTAGCTGGAGATACGCAGTATTTT. Its protein product is CATSRLPGLAGDTQYF. This sequence joins TRBV15 and TRBJ2-3; TRBD2 matches 9 bases. This CDR3 comprises 16 residues. Germline V lookup: CDR1 LNHNV, CDR2 YYDKDF (reference sequence). V lost 3 bases to trimming and J lost 5 bases; unmatched junction nucleotides: 9.

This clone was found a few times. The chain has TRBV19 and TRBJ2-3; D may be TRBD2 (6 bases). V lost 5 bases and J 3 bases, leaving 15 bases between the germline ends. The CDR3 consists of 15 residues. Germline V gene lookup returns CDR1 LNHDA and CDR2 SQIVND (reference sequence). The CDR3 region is CASSRLASGTDTQYF. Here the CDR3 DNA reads TGTGCCAGTAGTCGTCTAGCGAGTGGTACAGATACGCAGTATTTT. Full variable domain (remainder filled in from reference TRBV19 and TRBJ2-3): DGGITQSPKYLFRKEGQNVTLSCEQNLNHDAMYWYRQDPGQGLRLIYYSQIVNDFQKGDIAEGYSVSREKKESFPLTVTSAQKNPTAFYLCASSRLASGTDTQYFGPGTRLTVL.

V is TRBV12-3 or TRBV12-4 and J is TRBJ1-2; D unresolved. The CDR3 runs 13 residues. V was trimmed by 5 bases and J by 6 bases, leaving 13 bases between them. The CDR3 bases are TGTGCCAGCAGTGGGAGCAGAAGCCATGGCTACACCTTC. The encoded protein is CASSGSRSHGYTF.

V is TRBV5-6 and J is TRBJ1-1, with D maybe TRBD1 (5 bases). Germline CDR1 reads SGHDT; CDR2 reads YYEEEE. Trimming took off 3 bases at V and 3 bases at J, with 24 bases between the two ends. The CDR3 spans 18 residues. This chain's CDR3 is CASSWAGTSLLGDTEAFF. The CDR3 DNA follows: TGTGCCAGCAGCTGGGCGGGGACTAGCCTCCTCGGGGACACTGAAGCTTTCTTT.

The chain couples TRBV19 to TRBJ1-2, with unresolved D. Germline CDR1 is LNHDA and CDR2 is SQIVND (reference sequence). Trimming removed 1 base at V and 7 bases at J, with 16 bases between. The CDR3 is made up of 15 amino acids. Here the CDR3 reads CASSIALASRIGYTF. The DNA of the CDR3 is TGTGCCAGTAGTATAGCGCTGGCCAGTCGTATTGGCTACACCTTC.

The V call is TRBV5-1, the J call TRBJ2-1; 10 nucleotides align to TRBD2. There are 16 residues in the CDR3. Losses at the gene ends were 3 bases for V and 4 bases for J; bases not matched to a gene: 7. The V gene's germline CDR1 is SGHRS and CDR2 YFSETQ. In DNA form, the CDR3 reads TGCGCCAGCAGCTCGACCGGGACTAGCGTATACAATGAGCAGTTCTTC. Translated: CASSSTGTSVYNEQFF.

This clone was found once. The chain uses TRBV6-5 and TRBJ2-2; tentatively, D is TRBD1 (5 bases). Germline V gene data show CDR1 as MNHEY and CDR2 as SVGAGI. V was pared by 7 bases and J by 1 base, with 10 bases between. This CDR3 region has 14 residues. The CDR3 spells CASITGQNTGELFF. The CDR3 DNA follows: TGTGCCAGCATTACAGGACAGAACACCGGGGAGCTGTTTTTT.

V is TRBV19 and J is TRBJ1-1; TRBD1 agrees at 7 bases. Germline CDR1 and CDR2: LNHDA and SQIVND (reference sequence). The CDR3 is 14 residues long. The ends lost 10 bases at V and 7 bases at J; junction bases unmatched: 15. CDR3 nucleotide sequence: TGTGCCACCTCTAAGAAGACAGGGATTGATGAAGCTTTCTTT. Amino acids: CATSKKTGIDEAFF.

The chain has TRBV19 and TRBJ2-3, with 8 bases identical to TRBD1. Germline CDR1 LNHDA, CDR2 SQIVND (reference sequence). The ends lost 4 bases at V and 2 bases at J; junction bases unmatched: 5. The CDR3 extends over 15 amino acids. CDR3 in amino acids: CASSKWDRPTDTQYF. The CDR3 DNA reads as TGTGCCAGTAGTAAATGGGACAGGCCCACAGATACGCAGTATTTT.

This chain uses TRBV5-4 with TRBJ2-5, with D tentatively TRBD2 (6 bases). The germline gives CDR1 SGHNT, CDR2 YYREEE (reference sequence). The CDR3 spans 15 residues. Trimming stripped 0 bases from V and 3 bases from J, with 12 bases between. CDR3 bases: TGTGCCAGCAGCTTGGGGAGGGCGGGTGAAGAGACCCAGTACTTC. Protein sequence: CASSLGRAGEETQYF.

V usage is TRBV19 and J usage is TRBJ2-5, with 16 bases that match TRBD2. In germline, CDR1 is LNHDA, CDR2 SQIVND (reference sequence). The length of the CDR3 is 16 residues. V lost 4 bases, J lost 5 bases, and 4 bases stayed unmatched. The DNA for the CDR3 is TGTGCCAGTAGTACGGGACTAGCGGGAGGGGTTGAGACCCAGTACTTC. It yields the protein CASSTGLAGGVETQYF.

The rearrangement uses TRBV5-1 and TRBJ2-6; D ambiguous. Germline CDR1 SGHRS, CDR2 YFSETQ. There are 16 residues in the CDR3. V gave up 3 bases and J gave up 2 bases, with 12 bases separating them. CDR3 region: CASSSVLSPGANVLTF. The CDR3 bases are TGCGCCAGCAGCTCTGTCCTCTCCCCTGGGGCCAACGTCCTGACTTTC.